This T cell receptor (beta chain) comes out of a study of blood T cell repertoires in COVID-19. Study-level background: Sites in the United States, Italy and Spain provided acute and convalescent COVID-19 samples. T cells, B-cell-depleted T cells, or PBMCs provided the cDNA or gDNA that served as material.

Original data processing: Estimation of nucleated cell counts relied on the amplification of reference gene primers. Libraries were prepared by immunoSEQ multiplex PCR; TCRdb keeps only in-frame clonotypes and omits some of them. Clone size and V and J calls were adopted from that table, with D and trimming inferred from the DNA. Here the sample spans roughly 15,000 clones, roughly four fifths being singletons. J was trimmed by 5 bases and V by 7 bases; bases with no gene match: 7. This CDR3 contains 13 residues. The V gene's germline CDR1 is GTSNPN and CDR2 SVGIG (reference sequence). The TCR comes from a man aged 55 to 69 with acute or convalescent COVID-19. The specimen sequenced was peripheral blood. The rearrangement uses TRBV30 and TRBJ1-2, with 10 bases matching TRBD1. The CDR3 reads CAYGQGGSYGYTF. CDR3 nucleotides: TGTGCCTATGGACAGGGGGGGTCTTATGGCTACACCTTC.